This T cell receptor (beta chain) originates from a study of T cell changes during pregnancy in multiple sclerosis. Germline V gene lookup returns CDR1 SGHAT and CDR2 FQNNGV. CDR3 length: 16 residues. V was shortened by 3 bases and J by 0 bases, with 13 bases between the two germline ends. Only in-frame clones appear in the TCRdb table, and some are missing; sequencing was by immunoSEQ multiplex PCR. The sample lists roughly 46,000 clones; 80% to 95% were seen once. The origin of this receptor is a female donor with multiple sclerosis, enrolled in a pregnancy study. This chain joins TRBV11-2 and TRBJ2-3; TRBD1 is a possible D gene (5 bases). The sample consisted of peripheral blood, taken in the third trimester of pregnancy. The CDR3 reads CASSLGHATSTDTQYF. The CDR3 DNA reads as TGTGCCAGCAGCTTGGGGCATGCAACTAGCACAGATACGCAGTATTTT.